The source of this T cell receptor beta chain is a study of blood T cell repertoires in COVID-19. At the level of the study: Acute and convalescent COVID-19 specimens originated in the United States, Italy and Spain. The analysed material was cDNA or gDNA that came from T cells, B-cell-depleted T cells, or PBMCs.

This clone occurred a few times. V was pared by 4 bases and J by 1 base, with 22 bases between. The CDR3 runs 18 residues. Germline V gives CDR1 MNHEY, CDR2 SVGEGT. Some clones are missing from TCRdb's copy, which holds only in-frame ones; the method was immunoSEQ multiplex PCR. The sample has fewer than 250,000 clones, 80% seen once. The chain is built from TRBV6-2 or TRBV6-3 and TRBJ1-2; weak D call: TRBD1 (6 bases). The specimen sequenced was peripheral blood. The TCR originated in a man between 60 and 75 years old with acute or convalescent COVID-19. CDR3 sequence reads: CASSFPSTGRTVNYGYTF. The DNA for the CDR3 is TGTGCCAGCAGTTTTCCATCCACCGGTAGGACAGTTAACTATGGCTACACCTTC.